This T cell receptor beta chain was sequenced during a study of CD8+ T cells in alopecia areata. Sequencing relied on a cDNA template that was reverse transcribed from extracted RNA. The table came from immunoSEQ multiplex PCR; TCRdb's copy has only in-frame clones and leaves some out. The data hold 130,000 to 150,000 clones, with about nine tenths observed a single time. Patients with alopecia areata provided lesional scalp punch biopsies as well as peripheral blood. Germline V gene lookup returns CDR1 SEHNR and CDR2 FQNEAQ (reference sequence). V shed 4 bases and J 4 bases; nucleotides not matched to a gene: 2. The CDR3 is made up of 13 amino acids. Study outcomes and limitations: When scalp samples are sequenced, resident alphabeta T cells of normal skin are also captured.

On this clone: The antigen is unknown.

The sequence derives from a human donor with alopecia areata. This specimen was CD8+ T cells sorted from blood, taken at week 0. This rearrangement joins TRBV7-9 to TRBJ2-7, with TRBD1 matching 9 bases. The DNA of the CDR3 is TGTGCCAGCAGCTCTGACAGGGGGTACGAGCAGTACTTC. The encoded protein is CASSSDRGYEQYF.